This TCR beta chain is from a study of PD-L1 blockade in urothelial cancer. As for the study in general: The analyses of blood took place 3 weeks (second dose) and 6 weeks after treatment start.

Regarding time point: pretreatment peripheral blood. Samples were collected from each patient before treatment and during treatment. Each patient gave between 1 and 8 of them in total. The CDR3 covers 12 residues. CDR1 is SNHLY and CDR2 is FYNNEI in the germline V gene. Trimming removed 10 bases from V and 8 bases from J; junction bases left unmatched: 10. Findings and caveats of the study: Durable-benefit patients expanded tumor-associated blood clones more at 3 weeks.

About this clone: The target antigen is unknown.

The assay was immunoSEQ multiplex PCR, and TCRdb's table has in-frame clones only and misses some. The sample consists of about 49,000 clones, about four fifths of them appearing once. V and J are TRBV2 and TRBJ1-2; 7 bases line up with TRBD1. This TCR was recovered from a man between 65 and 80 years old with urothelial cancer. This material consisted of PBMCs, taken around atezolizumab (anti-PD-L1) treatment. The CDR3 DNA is TGTGCCACCACTCCTACAGGGGTAGGCTACACCTTC. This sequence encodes CATTPTGVGYTF.